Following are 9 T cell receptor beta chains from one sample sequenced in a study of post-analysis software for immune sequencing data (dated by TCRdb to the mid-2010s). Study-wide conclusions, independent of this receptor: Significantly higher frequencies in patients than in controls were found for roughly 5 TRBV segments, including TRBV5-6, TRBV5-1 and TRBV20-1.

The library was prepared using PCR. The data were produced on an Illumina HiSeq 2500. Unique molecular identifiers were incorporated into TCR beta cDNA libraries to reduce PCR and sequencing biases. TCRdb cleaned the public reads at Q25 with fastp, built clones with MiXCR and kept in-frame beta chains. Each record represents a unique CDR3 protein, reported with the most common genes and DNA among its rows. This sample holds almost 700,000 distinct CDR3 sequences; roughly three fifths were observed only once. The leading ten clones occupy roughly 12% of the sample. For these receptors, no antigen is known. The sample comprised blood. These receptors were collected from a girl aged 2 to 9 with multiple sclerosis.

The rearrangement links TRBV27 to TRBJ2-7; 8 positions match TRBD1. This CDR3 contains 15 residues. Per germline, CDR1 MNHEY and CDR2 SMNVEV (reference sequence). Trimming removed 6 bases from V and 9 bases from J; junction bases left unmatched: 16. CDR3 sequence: CASRIQGDAAGVQYF. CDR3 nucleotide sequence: TGTGCCAGCAGGATACAGGGGGACGCGGCTGGCGTGCAGTACTTC.

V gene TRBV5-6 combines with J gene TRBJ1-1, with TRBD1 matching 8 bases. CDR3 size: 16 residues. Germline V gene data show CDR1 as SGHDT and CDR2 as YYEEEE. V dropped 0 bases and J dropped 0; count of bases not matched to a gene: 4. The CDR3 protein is CASSLAGGELNTEAFF. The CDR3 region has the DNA TGTGCCAGCAGCTTGGCAGGGGGCGAATTGAACACTGAAGCTTTCTTT.

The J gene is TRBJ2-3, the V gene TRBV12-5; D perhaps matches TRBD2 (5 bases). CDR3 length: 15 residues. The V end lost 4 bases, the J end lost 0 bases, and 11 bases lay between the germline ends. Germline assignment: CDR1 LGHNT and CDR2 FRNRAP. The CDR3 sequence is CASGSRTGSTDTQYF. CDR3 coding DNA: TGTGCTAGTGGTTCCCGGACGGGAAGCACAGATACGCAGTATTTT.

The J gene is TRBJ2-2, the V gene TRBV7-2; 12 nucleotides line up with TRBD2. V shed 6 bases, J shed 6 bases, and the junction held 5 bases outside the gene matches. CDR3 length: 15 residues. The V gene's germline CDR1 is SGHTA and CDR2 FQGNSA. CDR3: CASRRSSGGAGELFF. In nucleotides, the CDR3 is TGTGCCAGCAGACGGTCTAGCGGGGGGGCCGGGGAGCTGTTTTTT.

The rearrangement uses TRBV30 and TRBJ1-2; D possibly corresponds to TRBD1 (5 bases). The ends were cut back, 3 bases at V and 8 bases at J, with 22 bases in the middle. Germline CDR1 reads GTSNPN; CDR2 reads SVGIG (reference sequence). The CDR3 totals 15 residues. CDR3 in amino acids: CAWSEGSNGTPGYTF. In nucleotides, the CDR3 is TGTGCCTGGAGCGAGGGGTCGAACGGGACCCCAGGCTACACCTTC.

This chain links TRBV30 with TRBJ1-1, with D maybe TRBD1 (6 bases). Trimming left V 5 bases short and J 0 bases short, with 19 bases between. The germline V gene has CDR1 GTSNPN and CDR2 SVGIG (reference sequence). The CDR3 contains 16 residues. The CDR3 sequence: CAWEKGRGAVNTEAFF. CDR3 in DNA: TGTGCCTGGGAGAAAGGCCGGGGGGCTGTGAACACTGAAGCTTTCTTT.

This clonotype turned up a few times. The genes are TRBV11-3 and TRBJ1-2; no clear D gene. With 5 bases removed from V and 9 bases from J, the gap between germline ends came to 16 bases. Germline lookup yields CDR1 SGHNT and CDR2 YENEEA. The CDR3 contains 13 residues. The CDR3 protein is CASSGGPGRRYTF. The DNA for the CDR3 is TGTGCCAGCAGCGGAGGGCCAGGCCGTCGCTACACCTTC.

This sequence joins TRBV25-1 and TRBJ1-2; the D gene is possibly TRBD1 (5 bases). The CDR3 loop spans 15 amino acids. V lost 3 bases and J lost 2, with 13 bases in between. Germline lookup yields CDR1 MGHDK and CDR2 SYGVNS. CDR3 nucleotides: TGTGCCAGCAGTGATCCCGGGACCTTAAACTATGGCTACACCTTC. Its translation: CASSDPGTLNYGYTF.

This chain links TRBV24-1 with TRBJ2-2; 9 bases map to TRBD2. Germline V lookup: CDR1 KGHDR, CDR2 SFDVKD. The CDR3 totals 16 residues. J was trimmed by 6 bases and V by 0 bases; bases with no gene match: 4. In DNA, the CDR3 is TGTGCCACCAGTGATTTGTCGGCGGGAGGGTCCGGGGAGCTGTTTTTT. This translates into CATSDLSAGGSGELFF.